The 9 T cell receptor beta chains given below trace back to one sample, sequenced in a study of blood T cell repertoires in COVID-19. The data were produced by immunoSEQ multiplex PCR, yet TCRdb's version contains in-frame clones alone and is incomplete. The repertoire holds 40,000 to 50,000 clones, with roughly nine tenths as singletons. Material: peripheral blood. Source of these receptors: a man in his forties or fifties with active COVID-19.

The chain has TRBV18 and TRBJ2-1; perhaps TRBD1 as D (5 bases). The CDR3 runs 12 residues. With 8 bases removed from V and 6 bases from J, the gap between germline ends came to 11 bases. CDR1 KGHSH and CDR2 LQKENI come from the germline V gene. CDR3 sequence (DNA): TGTGCCAGCACAAAGGGGTCCAATGAGCAGTTCTTC. Its protein product is CASTKGSNEQFF.

The J gene is TRBJ1-1, the V gene TRBV6-4; 10 nucleotides agree with TRBD1. The germline CDR1 and CDR2 sequences are MRHNA and SNTAGT. V shed 0 bases, J shed 11 bases, and the junction held 3 bases outside the gene matches. The length of the CDR3 is 13 residues. The CDR3 spells CASSDSDRGRAFF. In DNA, the CDR3 is TGTGCCAGCAGTGACTCAGACAGGGGGCGTGCTTTCTTT.

The chain combines TRBV7-3 with TRBJ2-1; 11 nucleotides match TRBD2. The CDR3 runs to 15 residues. Germline V gene lookup returns CDR1 SGHTA and CDR2 FQGTGA. The V segment lost 5 bases and the J segment 4 bases; nucleotides outside the gene matches: 4. This chain's CDR3 is CASSPTSGSYNEQFF. The CDR3 DNA sequence: TGTGCCAGCAGCCCAACTAGCGGGAGTTACAATGAGCAGTTCTTC. Drawing the rest from reference TRBV7-3 and TRBJ2-1, the complete variable domain is GAGVSQTPSNKVTEKGKYVELRCDPISGHTALYWYRQSLGQGPEFLIYFQGTGAADDSGLPNDRFFAVRPEGSVSTLKIQRTERGDSAVYLCASSPTSGSYNEQFFGPGTRLTVL.

The chain uses TRBV15 and TRBJ2-1; TRBD2 might be the D (6 bases). The CDR3 is 13 residues long. Germline V gene data show CDR1 as LNHNV and CDR2 as YYDKDF (reference sequence). V lost 8 bases, J lost 6 bases, and 14 bases lay in between. In DNA form, the CDR3 reads TGTGCCACCCGTGTACCGGGACTCAATGAGCAGTTCTTC. This translates into CATRVPGLNEQFF.

This clone has only one observation. The gene calls are TRBV7-9 and TRBJ1-2; the D is unclear. Trimming cost V 3 bases and J 3 bases, with 8 bases left between them. CDR3 length equals 13 residues. Looked up from germline, CDR1 is SEHNR and CDR2 is FQNEAQ (reference sequence). CDR3 sequence reads: CASSLRADYGYTF. The CDR3 DNA sequence: TGTGCCAGCAGCTTGCGGGCGGACTATGGCTACACCTTC.

The CDR3 loop is CSALMNTEAFF. The CDR3, as DNA: TGCAGTGCTTTAATGAACACTGAAGCTTTCTTT. The rearrangement links TRBV20-1 to TRBJ1-1; no reliable D call. Germline CDR1 DFQATT, CDR2 SNEGSKA (reference sequence). V shed 5 bases and J shed 0 bases, with 4 bases lying between them. The CDR3 is 11 amino acids.

V usage is TRBV24-1 and J usage is TRBJ2-3; TRBD1 matches 11 bases. V shed 5 bases and J 0 bases; nucleotides not matched to a gene: 15. The CDR3 extends over 20 amino acids. CDR1 and CDR2 (germline): KGHDR, SFDVKD. The chain's CDR3 is CATSGSGQGVASGSTDTQYF. The CDR3 nucleotides read TGTGCCACCAGTGGGTCGGGACAGGGGGTCGCTAGCGGGAGCACAGATACGCAGTATTTT.

The rearrangement joins TRBV5-4 to TRBJ2-7; D is perhaps TRBD2 (6 bases). CDR3 length: 14 amino acids. Germline V gene data show CDR1 as SGHNT and CDR2 as YYREEE (reference sequence). The V end lost 2 bases, the J end lost 1 base, and 10 bases lay between the germline ends. The DNA of the CDR3 is TGTGCCAGCAGCTTCGGGGGACCGTCCTACGAGCAGTACTTC. The encoded protein is CASSFGGPSYEQYF.

The chain couples TRBV19 to TRBJ2-1; the D gene is possibly TRBD2 (6 bases). In germline, CDR1 is LNHDA, CDR2 SQIVND (reference sequence). This CDR3 contains 15 residues. The V and J ends lost 7 bases and 0 bases respectively, with 13 bases between them. The CDR3 region is CASTKGTVSYNEQFF. CDR3 in DNA: TGTGCCAGTACCAAAGGGACTGTCTCCTACAATGAGCAGTTCTTC.